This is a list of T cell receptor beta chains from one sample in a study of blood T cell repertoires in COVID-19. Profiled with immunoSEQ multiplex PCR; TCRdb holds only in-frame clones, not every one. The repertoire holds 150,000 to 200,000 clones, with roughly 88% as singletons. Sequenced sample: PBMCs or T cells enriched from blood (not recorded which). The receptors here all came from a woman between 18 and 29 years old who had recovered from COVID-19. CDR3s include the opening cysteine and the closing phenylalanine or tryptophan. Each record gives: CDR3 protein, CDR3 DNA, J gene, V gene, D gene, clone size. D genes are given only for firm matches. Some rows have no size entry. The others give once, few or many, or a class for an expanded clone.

CASSSKTGGGSYEQYF	TGTGCCAGCAGCTCCAAGACAGGGGGCGGTTCCTACGAGCAGTACTTC	TRBJ2-7	TRBV7-9	TRBD1	-
CASSLDTGELFF	TGTGCCAGCAGTCTAGACACCGGGGAGCTGTTTTTT	TRBJ2-2	TRBV3-1/TRBV3-2	-	-
CASSESIRLDRVRSYEQYF	TGCGCCAGCAGTGAGTCGATAAGATTGGACAGGGTAAGATCCTACGAGCAGTACTTC	TRBJ2-7	TRBV10-1	TRBD1	-
CASSLRPGVGETQYF	TGCGCCAGCAGCTTGCGTCCGGGAGTGGGGGAGACCCAGTACTTC	TRBJ2-5	TRBV5-1	-	many
CASRPGASYYEQYF	TGCGCCAGCAGGCCAGGGGCCTCCTACTACGAGCAGTACTTC	TRBJ2-7	TRBV10-2	-	-
CASSLGDRLGYTF	TGTGCCAGCAGCTTAGGGGACAGACTTGGCTACACCTTC	TRBJ1-2	TRBV7-9	TRBD1	-
CASTMILGTNGYTF	TGTGCCAGCACCATGATACTCGGGACAAATGGCTACACCTTC	TRBJ1-2	TRBV2	-	-
CASSQEPAGNSPLHF	TGCGCCAGCAGCCAAGAGCCAGCCGGGAATTCACCCCTCCACTTT	TRBJ1-6	TRBV4-1	-	-
CASSLGEGPQHF	TGTGCCAGCAGTTTGGGGGAGGGGCCCCAGCATTTT	TRBJ1-5	TRBV28	-	-
CASSRDRMGNEKLFF	TGCGCCAGCAGCAGGGACAGAATGGGAAATGAAAAACTGTTTTTT	TRBJ1-4	TRBV5-1	TRBD1	-
CASSIGGRGNQPQHF	TGTGCCAGTAGTATTGGAGGACGGGGCAATCAGCCCCAGCATTTT	TRBJ1-5	TRBV19	-	-
CASSEYRDSPGNEQFF	TGTGCCAGCAGTGAGTACAGGGACAGCCCCGGCAATGAGCAGTTCTTC	TRBJ2-1	TRBV6-4	TRBD1	-
CASSQSLQQGTEAFF	TGCGCCAGCAGTCAATCTTTGCAGCAGGGCACTGAAGCTTTCTTT	TRBJ1-1	TRBV23-1	-	-
CASSPSLRRPLAGDTDTQYF	TGTGCCAGCAGTCCATCCCTTCGCCGACCGCTAGCGGGGGACACAGATACGCAGTATTTT	TRBJ2-3	TRBV27	TRBD2	-